This entry features one TCR beta chain sequence. The CDR3 sequence is 14 residues long. Trimming stripped 6 bases from V and 13 bases from J, with 19 bases between. Germline V lookup: CDR1 WNHNN, CDR2 SYGVQD (reference sequence). PCR involved 60 Vbeta and 13 Jbeta primers. Sequencing was performed with immunoSEQ multiplex PCR; in TCRdb, only in-frame clones are kept and a portion is missing. The sample shows under 90,000 clones, and 6% to 8% sits with its ten largest clones. This sample was included in a study of cytomegalovirus exposure and HLA in healthy donors. When sampled, the donors appeared nominally healthy, though they likely had unrecorded immune exposures.

The TCR comes from a female donor in good health and CMV-seropositive. Sequenced sample: PBMCs. The chain joins TRBV10-1 to TRBJ1-6, with a weak D call TRBD1 (5 bases). The CDR3 protein is CASSDGTPPRPLHF. The DNA for the CDR3 is TGCGCCAGCAGCGACGGGACTCCCCCGAGGCCCCTCCACTTT.